These 14 T cell receptor beta chains were all obtained from the same sample, sequenced in a study of blood T cell repertoires in COVID-19. Produced via immunoSEQ multiplex PCR; TCRdb's table is partial and in-frame only. The repertoire consists of 100,000 to 150,000 clones, with 65% to 85% occurring once and the leading ten covering 1.9%. The sample consisted of peripheral blood. The receptors derive from a man between 65 and 85 years old with acute or convalescent COVID-19.

The chain uses TRBV20-1 and TRBJ2-1; possible D gene TRBD2, 6 bases. The CDR3 sequence is 13 residues long. V gave up 3 bases and J gave up 4 bases, with 10 bases separating them. Per the germline V gene, CDR1 is DFQATT and CDR2 is SNEGSKA (reference sequence). The CDR3, as DNA: TGCAGTGCTAGTCTGGGGGGTTACAATGAGCAGTTCTTC. Protein sequence: CSASLGGYNEQFF.

This sequence joins TRBV5-6 and TRBJ1-1; TRBD1 matches at 8 bases. CDR1 and CDR2 from the germline V gene are SGHDT and YYEEEE. Unmatched junction bases numbered 7, after V lost 5 bases and J lost 4 bases. The CDR3 totals 14 residues. The CDR3 coding sequence is TGTGCCAGCAGGCTCAGGGGGCTCGGCACTGAAGCTTTCTTT. Its translation: CASRLRGLGTEAFF. Full variable domain (rest looked up from reference TRBV5-6 and TRBJ1-1): DAGVTQSPTHLIKTRGQQVTLRCSPKSGHDTVSWYQQALGQGPQFIFQYYEEEERQRGNFPDRFSGHQFPNYSSELNVNALLLGDSALYLCASRLRGLGTEAFFGQGTRLTVV.

The chain is built from TRBV4-1 and TRBJ2-2; D possibly corresponds to TRBD1 (6 bases). Trimming took off 1 base at V and 2 bases at J, with 17 bases between the two ends. The CDR3 length is 18 residues. CDR1 is MGHRA and CDR2 is YSYEKL in the germline V gene. The DNA of the CDR3 is TGCGCCAGCAGCCAAGCCCCGCCAGGGGTCTCAAACACCGGGGAGCTGTTTTTT. Translated, it gives CASSQAPPGVSNTGELFF.

The chain links TRBV10-1 to TRBJ1-5; 8 nucleotides align to TRBD1. Germline trimming cut 5 bases from V and 1 base from J; bases unmatched to any gene: 13. The CDR3 runs to 18 residues. Looked up from germline, CDR1 is WNHNN and CDR2 is SYGVQD (reference sequence). Here the CDR3 DNA reads TGCGCCAGCAGTCCGGACAGGGACATCGATACGAGCAATCAGCCCCAGCATTTT. Its translation: CASSPDRDIDTSNQPQHF.

CDR3 loop: CASSLVGETQYF. CDR3 bases: TGTGCCAGCAGCTTAGTCGGAGAGACCCAGTACTTC. V and J are TRBV11-2 and TRBJ2-5; D ambiguous. There are 12 residues in the CDR3. Germline V CDR1 and CDR2: SGHAT, FQNNGV. Trimming left V 1 base short and J 4 bases short, with 4 bases between.

The chain employs TRBV11-2 and TRBJ1-2; possible D gene TRBD1, 5 bases. Germline CDR1 is SGHAT and CDR2 is FQNNGV. The CDR3 is 16 amino acids. The ends were cut back, 0 bases at V and 5 bases at J, with 16 bases in the middle. This chain's CDR3 is CASSLDLTPTAYGYTF. The DNA of the CDR3 is TGTGCCAGCAGCTTAGATCTCACCCCGACAGCTTATGGCTACACCTTC. Based on the CDR3 plus reference TRBV11-2 and TRBJ1-2, the full variable domain is EAGVAQSPRYKIIEKRQSVAFWCNPISGHATLYWYQQILGQGPKLLIQFQNNGVVDDSQLPKDRFSAERLKGVDSTLKIQPAKLEDSAVYLCASSLDLTPTAYGYTFGSGTRLTVV.

The chain is built from TRBV10-3 and TRBJ1-2, with 9 bases that match TRBD1. Looked up from germline, CDR1 is ENHRY and CDR2 is SYGVKD. CDR3 length equals 17 residues. V lost 6 bases to trimming and J lost 5 bases; unmatched junction nucleotides: 16. The DNA for the CDR3 is TGTGCCATCAGAGGAGAAATACCGGGACAGGGTGATTATGGCTACACCTTC. Translating gives CAIRGEIPGQGDYGYTF.

In DNA form, the CDR3 reads TGTGCCAGCAGTCTCGACAGGGGCGAGAAGGAGAAAACCTTC. It encodes CASSLDRGEKEKTF. J is TRBJ1-2 and V is TRBV2, with 8 bases matching TRBD1. The V segment lost 5 bases and the J segment 14 bases; nucleotides outside the gene matches: 16. CDR1 is SNHLY, CDR2 FYNNEI, per germline. The CDR3 sequence is 14 residues long.

The V and J genes are TRBV6-5 and TRBJ1-1; no clear D. The CDR3 has 13 amino acids. V lost 5 bases and J 2 bases, leaving 9 bases between the germline ends. Germline CDR1 and CDR2: MNHEY and SVGAGI. The chain's CDR3 is CASSTGVNTEAFF. The CDR3 nucleotides are TGTGCCAGCAGTACCGGGGTAAACACTGAAGCTTTCTTT.

This chain links TRBV18 with TRBJ1-6; 7 nucleotides align to TRBD1. The V gene's germline CDR1 is KGHSH and CDR2 LQKENI. Trimming took 6 bases from V and 7 from J; bases not matched to a gene: 6. The CDR3 sequence is 14 residues long. CDR3 protein: CASSPPTGNSPLHF. The CDR3 DNA reads TGTGCCAGCTCGCCTCCGACAGGGAATTCACCCCTCCACTTT.

The chain carries TRBV28 and TRBJ1-2, with TRBD1 as a possible D gene (5 bases). The germline V and J ends were trimmed by 3 bases and 3 bases, with 17 bases remaining between them. Germline loops: CDR1 MDHEN, CDR2 SYDVKM. CDR3 length: 16 residues. The CDR3 DNA reads as TGTGCCAGCAGTTTGGGTGGGGGGAACATCTACTATGGCTACACCTTC. This encodes CASSLGGGNIYYGYTF.

The chain combines TRBV5-1 with TRBJ2-1; 8 nucleotides line up with TRBD1. The CDR3 extends over 15 amino acids. Germline CDR1 is SGHRS and CDR2 is YFSETQ. V lost 1 base and J lost 4; bases outside the gene matches: 4. Here the CDR3 reads CASSLRDRGYNEQFF. The CDR3 DNA sequence: TGCGCCAGCAGCTTGCGTGACAGGGGTTACAATGAGCAGTTCTTC.

This clone has more than one count but fewer than ten. This chain links TRBV18 with TRBJ2-3; a possible D gene is TRBD2 (6 bases). Germline V gives CDR1 KGHSH, CDR2 LQKENI. V was clipped by 3 bases and J by 4 bases, with 17 bases between them. The CDR3 length is 16 residues. The CDR3 loop reads CASSPTSKGRSDTQYF. The CDR3 nucleotides are TGTGCCAGCTCACCGACTAGTAAGGGTCGATCAGATACGCAGTATTTT.

The gene calls are TRBV5-4 and TRBJ2-1; 10 positions match TRBD2. V was pared by 2 bases and J by 6 bases, with 11 bases of the junction left unmatched. The CDR3 covers 17 residues. Looked up from germline, CDR1 is SGHNT and CDR2 is YYREEE (reference sequence). CDR3 loop: CASSFGSISSGGNEQFF. CDR3 coding DNA: TGTGCCAGCAGCTTTGGGTCTATTTCTAGCGGGGGCAATGAGCAGTTCTTC.